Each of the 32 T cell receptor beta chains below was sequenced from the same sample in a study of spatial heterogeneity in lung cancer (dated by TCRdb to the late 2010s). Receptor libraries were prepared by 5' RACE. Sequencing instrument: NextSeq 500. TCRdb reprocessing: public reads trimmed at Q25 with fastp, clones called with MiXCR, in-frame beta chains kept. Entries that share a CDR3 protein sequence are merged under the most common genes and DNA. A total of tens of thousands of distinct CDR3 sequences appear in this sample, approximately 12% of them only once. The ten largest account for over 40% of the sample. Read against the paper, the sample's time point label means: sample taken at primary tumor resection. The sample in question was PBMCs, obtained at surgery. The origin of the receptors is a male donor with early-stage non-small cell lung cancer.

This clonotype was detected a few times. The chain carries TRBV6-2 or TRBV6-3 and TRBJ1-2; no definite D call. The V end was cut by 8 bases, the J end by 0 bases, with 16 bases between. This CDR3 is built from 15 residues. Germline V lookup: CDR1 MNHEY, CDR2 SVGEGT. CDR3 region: CASDTSLRPNYGYTF. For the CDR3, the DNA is TGTGCCAGCGATACAAGCCTCCGGCCTAACTATGGCTACACCTTC.

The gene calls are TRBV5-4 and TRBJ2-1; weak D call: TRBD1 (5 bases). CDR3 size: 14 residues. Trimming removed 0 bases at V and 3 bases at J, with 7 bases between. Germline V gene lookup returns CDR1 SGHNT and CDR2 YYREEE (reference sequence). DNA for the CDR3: TGTGCCAGCAGCTTGGGGACAAACTACAATGAGCAGTTCTTC. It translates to CASSLGTNYNEQFF.

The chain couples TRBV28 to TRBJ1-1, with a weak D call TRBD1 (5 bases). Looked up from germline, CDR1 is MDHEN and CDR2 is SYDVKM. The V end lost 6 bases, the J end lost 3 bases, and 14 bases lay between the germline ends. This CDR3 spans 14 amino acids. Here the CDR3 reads CASRLGGPYTEAFF. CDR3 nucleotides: TGTGCCAGCAGACTCGGGGGTCCGTACACTGAAGCTTTCTTT.

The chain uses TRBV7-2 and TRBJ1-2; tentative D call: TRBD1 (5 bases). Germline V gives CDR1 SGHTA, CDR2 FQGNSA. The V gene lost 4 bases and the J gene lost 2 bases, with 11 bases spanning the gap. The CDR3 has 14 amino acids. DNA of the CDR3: TGTGCCAGCAGCTCGGGGACTAGCAACTATGGCTACACCTTC. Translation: CASSSGTSNYGYTF.

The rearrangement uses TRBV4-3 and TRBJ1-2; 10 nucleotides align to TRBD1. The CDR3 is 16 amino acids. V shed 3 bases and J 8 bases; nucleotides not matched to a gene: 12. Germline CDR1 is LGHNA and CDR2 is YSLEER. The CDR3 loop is CASSHPKSGQGRGYTF. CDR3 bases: TGCGCCAGCAGCCACCCCAAATCGGGACAGGGGAGAGGCTACACCTTC.

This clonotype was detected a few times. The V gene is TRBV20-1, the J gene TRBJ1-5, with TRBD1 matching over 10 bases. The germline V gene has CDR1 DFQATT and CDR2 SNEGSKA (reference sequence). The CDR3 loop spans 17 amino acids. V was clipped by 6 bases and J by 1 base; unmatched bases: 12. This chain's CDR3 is CSAGAGTGVGSNQPQHF. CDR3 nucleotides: TGCAGTGCCGGAGCCGGGACAGGGGTAGGAAGCAATCAGCCCCAGCATTTT.

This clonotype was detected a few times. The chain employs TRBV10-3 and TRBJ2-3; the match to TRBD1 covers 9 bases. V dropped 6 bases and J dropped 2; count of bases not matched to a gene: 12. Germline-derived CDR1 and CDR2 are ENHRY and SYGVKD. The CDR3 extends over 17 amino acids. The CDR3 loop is CAIRDDKGQGLTDTQYF. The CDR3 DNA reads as TGTGCCATCAGGGACGACAAGGGACAGGGCCTCACAGATACGCAGTATTTT.

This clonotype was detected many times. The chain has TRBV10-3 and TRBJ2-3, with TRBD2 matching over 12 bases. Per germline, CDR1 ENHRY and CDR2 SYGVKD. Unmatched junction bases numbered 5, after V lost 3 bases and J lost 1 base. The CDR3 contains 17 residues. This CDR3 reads CAISDLTSGSGTDTQYF. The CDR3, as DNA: TGTGCCATCAGTGACCTGACTAGCGGGAGTGGCACAGATACGCAGTATTTT.

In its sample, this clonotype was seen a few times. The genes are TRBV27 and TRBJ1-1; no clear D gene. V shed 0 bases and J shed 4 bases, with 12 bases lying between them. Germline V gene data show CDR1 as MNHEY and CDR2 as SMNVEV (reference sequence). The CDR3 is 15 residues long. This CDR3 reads CASSLSQALGTEAFF. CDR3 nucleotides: TGTGCCAGCAGTTTATCCCAGGCCCTTGGCACTGAAGCTTTCTTT.

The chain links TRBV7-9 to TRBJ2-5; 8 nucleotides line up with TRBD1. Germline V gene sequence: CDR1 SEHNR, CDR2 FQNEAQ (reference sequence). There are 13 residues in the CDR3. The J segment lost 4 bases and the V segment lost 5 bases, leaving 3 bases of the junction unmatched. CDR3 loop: CASSRGQGETQYF. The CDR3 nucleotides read TGTGCCAGCAGCCGAGGACAGGGAGAGACCCAGTACTTC. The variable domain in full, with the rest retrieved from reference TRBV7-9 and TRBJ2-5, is DTGVSQNPRHKITKRGQNVTFRCDPISEHNRLYWYRQTLGQGPEFLTYFQNEAQLEKSRLLSDRFSAERPKGSFSTLEIQRTEQGDSAMYLCASSRGQGETQYFGPGTRLLVL.

The CDR3 sequence is CASSQDNGPYEQYF. CDR3 nucleotides: TGTGCCAGCAGCCAAGATAATGGGCCCTACGAGCAGTACTTC. The rearrangement joins TRBV14 to TRBJ2-7, with D uncertain. The CDR3 is made up of 14 amino acids. The germline V gene encodes CDR1 SGHDN and CDR2 FVKESK. The V end lost 0 bases, the J end lost 2 bases, and 8 bases lay between the germline ends.

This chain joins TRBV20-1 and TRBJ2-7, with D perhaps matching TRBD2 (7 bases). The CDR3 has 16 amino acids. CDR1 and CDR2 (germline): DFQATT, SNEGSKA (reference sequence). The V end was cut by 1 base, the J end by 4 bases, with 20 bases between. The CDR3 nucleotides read TGCAGTGCTAGAGCCGCGGGACGGGGGGACAAGTACGAGCAGTACTTC. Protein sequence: CSARAAGRGDKYEQYF.

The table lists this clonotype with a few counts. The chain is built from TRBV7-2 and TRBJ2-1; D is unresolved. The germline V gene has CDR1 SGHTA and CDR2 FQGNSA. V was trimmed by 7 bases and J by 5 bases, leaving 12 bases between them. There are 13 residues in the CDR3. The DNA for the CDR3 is TGTGCCAGCAATAGGGCGTTGAACAATGAGCAGTTCTTC. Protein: CASNRALNNEQFF.

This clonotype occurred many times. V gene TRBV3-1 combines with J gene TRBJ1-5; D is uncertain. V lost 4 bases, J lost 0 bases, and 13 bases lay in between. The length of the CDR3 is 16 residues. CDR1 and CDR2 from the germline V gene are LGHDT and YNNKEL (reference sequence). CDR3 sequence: CASSPGDAYSNQPQHF. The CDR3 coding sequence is TGTGCCAGCAGCCCGGGAGATGCTTATAGCAATCAGCCCCAGCATTTT.

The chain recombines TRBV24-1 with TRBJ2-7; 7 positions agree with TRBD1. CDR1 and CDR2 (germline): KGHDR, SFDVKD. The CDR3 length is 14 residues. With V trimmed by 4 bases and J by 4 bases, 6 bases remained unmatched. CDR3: CATSDKGRGYEQYF. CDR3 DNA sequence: TGTGCCACCAGTGACAAGGGCAGGGGGTACGAGCAGTACTTC.

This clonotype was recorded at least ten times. CDR3 amino acids: CASSSSSPSTGELFF. DNA of the CDR3: TGTGCCAGCAGCTCATCCTCACCCTCCACCGGGGAGCTGTTTTTT. V usage is TRBV7-2 and J usage is TRBJ2-2; D uncertain. The CDR3 has 15 amino acids. V was pared by 4 bases and J by 4 bases, with 13 bases between. Germline CDR1 and CDR2: SGHTA and FQGNSA.

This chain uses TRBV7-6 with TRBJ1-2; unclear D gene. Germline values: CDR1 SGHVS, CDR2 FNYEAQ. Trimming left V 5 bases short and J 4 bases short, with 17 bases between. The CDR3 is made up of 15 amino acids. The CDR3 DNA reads TGTGCCAGCAGCCCCTCCGGGGAAGGCTTCTATGGCTACACCTTC. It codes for CASSPSGEGFYGYTF.

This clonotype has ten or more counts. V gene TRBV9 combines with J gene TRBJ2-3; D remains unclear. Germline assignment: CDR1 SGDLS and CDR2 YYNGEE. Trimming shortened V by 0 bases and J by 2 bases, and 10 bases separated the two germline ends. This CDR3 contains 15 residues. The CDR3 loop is CASSVVGILTDTQYF. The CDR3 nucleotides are TGTGCCAGCAGCGTAGTAGGGATTCTCACAGATACGCAGTATTTT. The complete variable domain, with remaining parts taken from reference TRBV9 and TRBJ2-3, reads DSGVTQTPKHLITATGQRVTLRCSPRSGDLSVYWYQQSLDQGLQFLIQYYNGEERAKGNILERFSAQQFPDLHSELNLSSLELGDSALYFCASSVVGILTDTQYFGPGTRLTVL.

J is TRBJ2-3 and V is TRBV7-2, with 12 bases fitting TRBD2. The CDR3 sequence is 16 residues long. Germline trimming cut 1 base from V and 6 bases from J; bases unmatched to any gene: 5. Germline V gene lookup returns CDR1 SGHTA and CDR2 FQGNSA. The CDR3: CASSLVASGGADTQYF. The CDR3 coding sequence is TGTGCCAGCAGCTTAGTGGCTAGCGGGGGGGCTGATACGCAGTATTTT.

CDR3 coding DNA: TGTGCCAGCAGTTTAGGAGACAGGGTCAATCAGCCCCAGCATTTT. Amino acid sequence: CASSLGDRVNQPQHF. The chain has TRBV28 and TRBJ1-5; 7 bases align to TRBD1. The CDR3 is 15 residues long. Germline V CDR1 and CDR2: MDHEN, SYDVKM. V lost 2 bases to trimming and J lost 3 bases; unmatched junction nucleotides: 4.

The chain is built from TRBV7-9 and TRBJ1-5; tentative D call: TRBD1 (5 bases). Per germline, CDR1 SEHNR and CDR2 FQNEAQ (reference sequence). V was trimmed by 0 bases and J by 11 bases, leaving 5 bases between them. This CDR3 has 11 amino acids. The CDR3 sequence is CASSLAGAQHF. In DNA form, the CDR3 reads TGTGCCAGCAGCTTAGCGGGGGCCCAGCATTTT.

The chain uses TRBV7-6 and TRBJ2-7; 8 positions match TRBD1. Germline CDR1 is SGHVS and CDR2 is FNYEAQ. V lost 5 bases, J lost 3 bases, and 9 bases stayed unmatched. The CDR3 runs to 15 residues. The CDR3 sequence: CASSPRTGFHYEQYF. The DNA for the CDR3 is TGTGCCAGCAGCCCGAGGACAGGGTTTCACTACGAGCAGTACTTC. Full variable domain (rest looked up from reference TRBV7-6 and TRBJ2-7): GAGVSQSPRYKVTKRGQDVALRCDPISGHVSLYWYRQALGQGPEFLTYFNYEAQQDKSGLPNDRFSAERPEGSISTLTIQRTEQRDSAMYRCASSPRTGFHYEQYFGPGTRLTVT.

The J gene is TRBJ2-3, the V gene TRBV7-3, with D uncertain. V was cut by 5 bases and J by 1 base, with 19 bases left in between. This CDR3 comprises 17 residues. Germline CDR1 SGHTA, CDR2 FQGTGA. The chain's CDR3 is CASSTASTGAGTDTQYF. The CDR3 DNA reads TGTGCCAGCAGCACTGCCTCGACTGGTGCCGGCACAGATACGCAGTATTTT.

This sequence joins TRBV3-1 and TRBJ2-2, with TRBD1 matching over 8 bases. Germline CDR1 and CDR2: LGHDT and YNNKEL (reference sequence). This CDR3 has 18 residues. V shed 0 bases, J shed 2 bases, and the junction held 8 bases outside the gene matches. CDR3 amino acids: CASSQDRRTGYNTGELFF. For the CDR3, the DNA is TGTGCCAGCAGCCAAGATCGAAGGACAGGGTACAACACCGGGGAGCTGTTTTTT.

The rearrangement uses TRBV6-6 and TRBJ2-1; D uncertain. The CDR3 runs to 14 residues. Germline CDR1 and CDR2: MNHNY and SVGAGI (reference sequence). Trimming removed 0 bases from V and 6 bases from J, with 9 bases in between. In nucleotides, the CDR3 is TGTGCCAGCAGTTACTCGCGGAATCTCAATGAGCAGTTCTTC. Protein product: CASSYSRNLNEQFF.

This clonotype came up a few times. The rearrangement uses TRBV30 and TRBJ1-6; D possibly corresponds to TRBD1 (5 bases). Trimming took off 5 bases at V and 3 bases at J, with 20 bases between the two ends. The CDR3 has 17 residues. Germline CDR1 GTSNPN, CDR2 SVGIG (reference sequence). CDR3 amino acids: CAWEGRQGELYNSPLHF. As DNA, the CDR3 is TGTGCCTGGGAGGGGCGACAAGGGGAACTCTATAATTCACCCCTCCACTTT.

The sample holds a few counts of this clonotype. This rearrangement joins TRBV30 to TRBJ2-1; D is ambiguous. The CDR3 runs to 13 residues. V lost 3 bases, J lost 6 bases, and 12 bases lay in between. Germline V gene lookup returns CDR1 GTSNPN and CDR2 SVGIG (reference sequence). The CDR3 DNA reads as TGTGCCTGGAGCACAGCTCGGTTCAATGAGCAGTTCTTC. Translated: CAWSTARFNEQFF.

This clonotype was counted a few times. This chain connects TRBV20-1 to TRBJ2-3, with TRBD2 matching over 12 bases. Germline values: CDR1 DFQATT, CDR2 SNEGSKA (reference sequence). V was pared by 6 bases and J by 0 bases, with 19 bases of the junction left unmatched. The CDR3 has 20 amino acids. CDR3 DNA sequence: TGCAGTGCCACCCTTAATGTGCCGACTAGCGGGAGAGGGAGCACAGATACGCAGTATTTT. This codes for CSATLNVPTSGRGSTDTQYF.

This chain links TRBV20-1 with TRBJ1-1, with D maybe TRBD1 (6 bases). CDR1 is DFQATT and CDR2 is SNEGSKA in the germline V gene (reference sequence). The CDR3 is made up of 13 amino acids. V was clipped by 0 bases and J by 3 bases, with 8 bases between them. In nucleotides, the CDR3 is TGCAGTGCTAGAGAGCAGGGGTACACTGAAGCTTTCTTT. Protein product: CSAREQGYTEAFF.

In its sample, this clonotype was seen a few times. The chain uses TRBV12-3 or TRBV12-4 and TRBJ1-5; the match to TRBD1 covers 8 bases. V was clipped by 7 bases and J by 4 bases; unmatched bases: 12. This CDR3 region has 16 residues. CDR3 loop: CASTRQGASWNQPQHF. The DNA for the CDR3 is TGTGCCAGCACCCGCCAGGGGGCGAGTTGGAATCAGCCCCAGCATTTT.

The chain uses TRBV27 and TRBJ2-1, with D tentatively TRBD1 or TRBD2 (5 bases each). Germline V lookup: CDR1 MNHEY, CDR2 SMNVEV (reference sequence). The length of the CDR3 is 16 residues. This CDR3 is CASQILRGSSYNEQFF. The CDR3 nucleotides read TGTGCGTCCCAGATACTTCGGGGCAGCTCCTACAATGAGCAGTTCTTC.

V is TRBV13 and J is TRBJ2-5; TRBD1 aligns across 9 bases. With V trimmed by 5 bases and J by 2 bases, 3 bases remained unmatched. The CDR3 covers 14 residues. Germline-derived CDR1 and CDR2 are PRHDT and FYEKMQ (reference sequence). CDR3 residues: CASSPGQGQETQYF. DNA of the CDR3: TGTGCCAGCAGCCCGGGACAGGGTCAAGAGACCCAGTACTTC. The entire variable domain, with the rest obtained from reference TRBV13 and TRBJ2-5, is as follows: AAGVIQSPRHLIKEKRETATLKCYPIPRHDTVYWYQQGPGQDPQFLISFYEKMQSDKGSIPDRFSAQQFSDYHSELNMSSLELGDSALYFCASSPGQGQETQYFGPGTRLLVL.